This passage covers 7 T cell receptor beta chains from one sample sequenced in a study of OX40 agonist ivuxolimab in advanced cancers. The repertoire was sequenced with immunoSEQ multiplex PCR; TCRdb's copy has only in-frame clones and lacks some. This sample has approximately 12,000 clones, with about 81% found just once. The sample here was CD4+ or CD8+ T cells sorted from blood, taken in a trial of the OX40 agonist ivuxolimab. Every receptor here comes from an adult with an advanced solid tumor such as melanoma, head and neck, liver or kidney cancer.

The chain uses TRBV9 and TRBJ2-3; D assignment may be TRBD1 or TRBD2 (5 bases each). The CDR3 has 15 amino acids. With 4 bases removed from V and 1 base from J, the gap between germline ends came to 13 bases. From germline, CDR1 is SGDLS and CDR2 YYNGEE. In DNA, the CDR3 is TGTGCCAGCAGCCCTTATGGGACCGGCACAGATACGCAGTATTTT. Translation gives CASSPYGTGTDTQYF.

The V gene is TRBV27, the J gene TRBJ2-1; a weak D match, TRBD2 (5 bases). The CDR3 loop spans 15 amino acids. From germline, CDR1 is MNHEY and CDR2 SMNVEV (reference sequence). Deletions cut 5 bases from V and 5 bases from J, with 16 bases between. Here the CDR3 reads CASSKLFGLDNEQFF. DNA of the CDR3: TGTGCCAGCAGTAAATTATTTGGACTTGACAATGAGCAGTTCTTC.

This chain connects TRBV4-3 to TRBJ1-2; 9 nucleotides align to TRBD1. J lost 7 bases, V lost 0 bases, and 12 bases had no gene match. The CDR3 length is 17 residues. CDR1 and CDR2 from the germline V gene are LGHNA and YSLEER. CDR3 nucleotides: TGCGCCAGCAGCCAAGATATCGATAGGACAGGGGAGTTTGGCTACACCTTC. This gives the protein CASSQDIDRTGEFGYTF.

This clone was seen just once. V gene TRBV5-6 combines with J gene TRBJ1-5; no clear D gene. V was trimmed by 0 bases and J by 2 bases, leaving 12 bases between them. Germline V CDR1 and CDR2: SGHDT, YYEEEE. CDR3 length: 16 residues. CDR3 amino acids: CASSLGPPWGNQPQHF. The DNA of the CDR3 is TGTGCCAGCAGCTTGGGACCTCCCTGGGGCAATCAGCCCCAGCATTTT.

This clone was seen a few times. The rearrangement joins TRBV29-1 to TRBJ2-7, with 12 nucleotides matching TRBD1. This CDR3 is 16 amino acids long. Germline assignment: CDR1 SQVTM and CDR2 ANQGSEA. After removal of 0 bases from V and 5 bases from J, the junction contained 8 bases not matched to a gene. CDR3 DNA: TGCAGCGTTGAAGATCAAGGGACAGGGGGCACCCACGAGCAGTACTTC. Amino acids: CSVEDQGTGGTHEQYF.

This clone was seen only once. The rearrangement joins TRBV4-1 to TRBJ1-2; perhaps TRBD1 as D (5 bases). The CDR3 is made up of 15 amino acids. Germline lookup yields CDR1 MGHRA and CDR2 YSYEKL. The V and J ends lost 0 bases and 5 bases respectively, with 13 bases between them. The CDR3 loop is CASSQERGSEYGYTF. CDR3 coding DNA: TGCGCCAGCAGCCAAGAGAGGGGCAGCGAGTATGGCTACACCTTC.

The V and J genes are TRBV10-3 and TRBJ2-1, with 7 bases lining up with TRBD2. Germline V gene sequence: CDR1 ENHRY, CDR2 SYGVKD. CDR3 length: 14 residues. Unmatched junction bases numbered 1, after V lost 2 bases and J lost 3 bases. As DNA, the CDR3 is TGTGCCATCAGTGAGGGGGGGGACTACAATGAGCAGTTCTTC. Its protein is CAISEGGDYNEQFF.